These 30 T cell receptor beta chains were sequenced from one sample in a study of blood T cell repertoires in COVID-19. Using immunoSEQ multiplex PCR, the repertoire was profiled, and TCRdb retains in-frame clones only, with some absent. The table lists about 280,000 clones, 65% to 90% of them singletons. The material sequenced was peripheral blood. Receptors were obtained from a man aged 50-60 years with active or convalescent COVID-19.

CDR3 amino acids: CASSLASQGARTDTQYF. The CDR3 DNA reads as TGCGCCAGCAGCTTGGCCTCACAGGGGGCCCGCACAGATACGCAGTATTTT. V and J are TRBV5-1 and TRBJ2-3; 9 bases map to TRBD1. CDR1 and CDR2 (germline): SGHRS, YFSETQ. The CDR3 length is 17 residues. V lost 0 bases and J lost 1; bases outside the gene matches: 6.

The chain has TRBV6-5 and TRBJ2-5; possibly TRBD2 for D (7 bases). CDR1 and CDR2 from the germline V gene are MNHEY and SVGAGI. The CDR3 sequence is 15 residues long. Between the trimmed V and J ends, which lost 6 bases and 5 bases, there was a span of 19 bases. This CDR3 is CASRTGLVGGETQYF. The CDR3 bases are TGTGCCAGCAGAACCGGACTAGTTGGGGGCGAGACCCAGTACTTC.

This chain uses TRBV20-1 with TRBJ2-5; no clear D. V was clipped by 3 bases and J by 7 bases, with 12 bases between them. CDR3 length: 12 amino acids. Germline loops: CDR1 DFQATT, CDR2 SNEGSKA (reference sequence). CDR3 nucleotide sequence: TGCAGTGCTAGTGAACGCTCCGGGACCCAGTACTTC. It is translated as CSASERSGTQYF.

The chain combines TRBV3-1 (or the pseudogene TRBV3-2) with TRBJ2-1, with 14 bases identical to TRBD2. CDR1 LGHDT and CDR2 YNNKEL come from the germline V gene (reference sequence). The CDR3 covers 16 residues. J lost 7 bases, V lost 4 bases, and 6 bases had no gene match. Written as DNA, the CDR3 is TGTGCCAGCAGCCGGACTAGCGGGAGGTCCTCGAATGAGCAGTTCTTC. This sequence encodes CASSRTSGRSSNEQFF.

This chain uses TRBV7-2 with TRBJ2-5; tentative D call: TRBD2 (5 bases). The CDR3 has 14 residues. Germline lookup yields CDR1 SGHTA and CDR2 FQGNSA. Trimming stripped 5 bases from V and 2 bases from J, with 12 bases between. This chain's CDR3 is CASSPRGSQETQYF. In DNA form, the CDR3 reads TGTGCCAGCAGCCCCCGAGGGAGTCAAGAGACCCAGTACTTC.

The chain carries TRBV7-2 and TRBJ2-7, with 9 bases fitting TRBD1. The CDR3 extends over 16 amino acids. V lost 1 base, J lost 3 bases, and 7 bases stayed unmatched. Germline V gene data show CDR1 as SGHTA and CDR2 as FQGNSA. As DNA, the CDR3 is TGTGCCAGCAGCTTAGTCCCCACAGGGGGCATCTACGAGCAGTACTTC. Translating gives CASSLVPTGGIYEQYF.

The chain carries TRBV5-1 and TRBJ2-3; 8 bases are a match to TRBD2. CDR1 is SGHRS, CDR2 YFSETQ, per germline. Trimming at V came to 0 bases and at J to 6 bases, leaving 3 bases not matched to a gene. The CDR3 has 14 amino acids. The CDR3 sequence is CASSLGLASDTQYF. The CDR3 DNA sequence: TGCGCCAGCAGCTTGGGACTAGCGTCCGATACGCAGTATTTT.

This chain links TRBV19 with TRBJ1-5, with D hard to call. Germline V gene sequence: CDR1 LNHDA, CDR2 SQIVND (reference sequence). Trimming stripped 6 bases from V and 2 bases from J, with 11 bases between. The CDR3 contains 14 residues. The DNA of the CDR3 is TGTGCCAGTAGCGACACCAGAGGCAATCAGCCCCAGCATTTT. It encodes CASSDTRGNQPQHF.

The rearrangement links TRBV19 to TRBJ1-1; TRBD1 might be the D (5 bases). The CDR3 contains 13 residues. Trimming left V 6 bases short and J 1 base short, with 9 bases between. Germline V gene sequence: CDR1 LNHDA, CDR2 SQIVND (reference sequence). The CDR3 DNA follows: TGTGCCAGTAGAGGGAGGGGGAACACTGAAGCTTTCTTT. Amino acid sequence: CASRGRGNTEAFF.

The CDR3 sequence is CASSPYSGSRADTQYF. DNA of the CDR3: TGTGCCAGCAGCCCCTACAGCGGGAGTAGGGCAGATACGCAGTATTTT. The chain carries TRBV7-2 and TRBJ2-3; 8 bases match TRBD2. Germline V CDR1 and CDR2: SGHTA, FQGNSA. This CDR3 has 16 amino acids. The V segment lost 5 bases and the J segment 4 bases; nucleotides outside the gene matches: 11.

The chain recombines TRBV24-1 with TRBJ1-1, with a tentative D call TRBD1 (5 bases). V dropped 2 bases and J dropped 6 bases, with 12 bases sitting between them. The germline V gene encodes CDR1 KGHDR and CDR2 SFDVKD. The CDR3 loop spans 14 amino acids. The DNA for the CDR3 is TGTGCCACCAGTGATTCACAGGAGAAACCTGAAGCTTTCTTT. This codes for CATSDSQEKPEAFF.

This chain connects TRBV3-1 (or the pseudogene TRBV3-2) to TRBJ2-2; a possible D gene is TRBD2 (5 bases). This CDR3 has 19 amino acids. V lost 0 bases and J 0 bases, leaving 17 bases between the germline ends. Per germline, CDR1 LGHDT and CDR2 YNNKEL (reference sequence). The chain's CDR3 is CASSQERLRAKANTGELFF. The CDR3 DNA follows: TGTGCCAGCAGCCAAGAGCGGCTGCGGGCAAAGGCGAACACCGGGGAGCTGTTTTTT.

V is TRBV6-5 and J is TRBJ2-1, with D perhaps TRBD1 (5 bases). The V end was cut by 0 bases, the J end by 8 bases, with 14 bases between. Germline-derived CDR1 and CDR2 are MNHEY and SVGAGI. This CDR3 is built from 15 residues. CDR3 region: CASSYSGQAIDEQFF. CDR3 sequence (DNA): TGTGCCAGCAGTTACTCGGGGCAGGCCATCGATGAGCAGTTCTTC.

The CDR3 bases are TGTGCCAGCAGTTACGCGCACAGGGGGCTGGTCACTGAAGCTTTCTTT. This sequence encodes CASSYAHRGLVTEAFF. This sequence joins TRBV6-5 and TRBJ1-1; TRBD1 matches at 9 bases. After removal of 2 bases from V and 4 bases from J, the junction contained 8 bases not matched to a gene. This CDR3 has 16 residues. Germline assignment: CDR1 MNHEY and CDR2 SVGAGI.

The genes are TRBV10-3 and TRBJ1-3; D gene unclear. V was clipped by 3 bases and J by 0 bases, with 12 bases between them. The CDR3 sequence is 16 residues long. Germline-derived CDR1 and CDR2 are ENHRY and SYGVKD. In DNA, the CDR3 is TGTGCCATCAGTGACGTCTACCGGAGCTCTGGAAACACCATATATTTT. Translating it yields CAISDVYRSSGNTIYF.

This clone was recorded once. This rearrangement joins TRBV5-5 to TRBJ2-7; 7 bases fit TRBD2. Germline-derived CDR1 and CDR2 are SGHKS and YYEKEE (reference sequence). V trimming: 2 bases; J trimming: 2 bases; junction bases outside the gene matches: 7. The CDR3 covers 15 residues. The CDR3 nucleotides read TGTGCCAGCAGCTTAGAGGGCGGGGGTACCTACGAGCAGTACTTC. Its translation: CASSLEGGGTYEQYF.

The rearrangement links TRBV27 to TRBJ2-7; 12 bases map to TRBD2. CDR1 and CDR2 from the germline V gene are MNHEY and SMNVEV (reference sequence). The CDR3 is made up of 14 amino acids. After removal of 6 bases from V and 3 bases from J, the junction contained 3 bases not matched to a gene. The CDR3 is CASRRTSGVYEQYF. The CDR3 DNA follows: TGTGCCAGCAGACGGACTAGCGGGGTCTACGAGCAGTACTTC.

This clone has a single count. This chain connects TRBV7-9 to TRBJ1-5; a weak D match, TRBD1 (6 bases). The CDR3 is 13 residues long. CDR1 is SEHNR, CDR2 FQNEAQ, per germline (reference sequence). V was shortened by 4 bases and J by 4 bases, with 8 bases between the two germline ends. The CDR3 loop reads CASSYGQNQPQHF. DNA for the CDR3: TGTGCCAGCAGCTACGGACAGAATCAGCCCCAGCATTTT.

The rearrangement links TRBV10-3 to TRBJ2-7; a weak D match, TRBD1 (5 bases). In germline, CDR1 is ENHRY, CDR2 SYGVKD. With 6 bases removed from V and 6 bases from J, the gap between germline ends came to 15 bases. This CDR3 region has 13 residues. Here the CDR3 DNA reads TGTGCCATCAGCCAACCACCTAGGGGCGAGCAGTACTTC. It translates to CAISQPPRGEQYF.

The chain links TRBV6-5 to TRBJ2-1, with TRBD1 identical over 8 bases. Trimming at V came to 8 bases and at J to 6 bases, leaving 9 bases not matched to a gene. The CDR3 has 14 residues. The V gene's germline CDR1 is MNHEY and CDR2 SVGAGI. CDR3 DNA: TGTGCCAGCTCCCGGGACAGGCTTATCAATGAGCAGTTCTTC. As protein: CASSRDRLINEQFF.

This rearrangement joins TRBV5-1 to TRBJ2-1; D is possibly TRBD1 (6 bases). Germline values: CDR1 SGHRS, CDR2 YFSETQ. The CDR3 is 12 amino acids. Trimming took off 0 bases at V and 13 bases at J, with 11 bases between the two ends. The CDR3 DNA reads TGCGCCAGCAGCTTGGGACAGGCCCCCCAGTTCTTC. Protein sequence: CASSLGQAPQFF.

The J gene is TRBJ2-1, the V gene TRBV5-4, with 11 bases fitting TRBD2. Unmatched junction bases numbered 7, after V lost 2 bases and J lost 6 bases. The CDR3 has 16 residues. The germline gives CDR1 SGHNT, CDR2 YYREEE (reference sequence). The DNA of the CDR3 is TGTGCCAGCAGCTTCTCTAAACTAGCGGGAGCCAATGAGCAGTTCTTC. This sequence encodes CASSFSKLAGANEQFF. Full variable domain (outside the CDR3, taken from reference TRBV5-4 and TRBJ2-1): ETGVTQSPTHLIKTRGQQVTLRCSSQSGHNTVSWYQQALGQGPQFIFQYYREEENGRGNFPPRFSGLQFPNYSSELNVNALELDDSALYLCASSFSKLAGANEQFFGPGTRLTVL.

In its sample, this clone was seen a few times. The chain carries TRBV28 and TRBJ2-7; weak D call: TRBD1 (6 bases). The CDR3 totals 15 residues. CDR1 is MDHEN, CDR2 SYDVKM, per germline. Trimming left V 3 bases short and J 1 base short, with 13 bases between. The CDR3 region is CASSFHRARSYEQYF. The CDR3 DNA sequence: TGTGCCAGCAGTTTCCACAGGGCTCGGTCCTACGAGCAGTACTTC.

The chain joins TRBV5-1 to TRBJ1-6; the match to TRBD1 covers 7 bases. This CDR3 comprises 14 residues. Trimming removed 0 bases from V and 10 bases from J; junction bases left unmatched: 4. Germline V lookup: CDR1 SGHRS, CDR2 YFSETQ. CDR3: CASSLEGGQSPLHF. CDR3 DNA: TGCGCCAGCAGCTTGGAAGGGGGCCAATCACCCCTCCACTTT. The full variable domain, completed using reference TRBV5-1 and TRBJ1-6, is KAGVTQTPRYLIKTRGQQVTLSCSPISGHRSVSWYQQTPGQGLQFLFEYFSETQRNKGNFPGRFSGRQFSNSRSEMNVSTLELGDSALYLCASSLEGGQSPLHFGNGTRLTVT.

The chain combines TRBV5-5 with TRBJ1-1, with a possible D match to TRBD1 (6 bases). The germline V gene has CDR1 SGHKS and CDR2 YYEKEE (reference sequence). V lost 4 bases and J lost 0, with 13 bases in between. This CDR3 has 15 amino acids. CDR3 sequence (DNA): TGTGCCAGCAGCACAGGGAGGGTATTGAACACTGAAGCTTTCTTT. Encoded protein: CASSTGRVLNTEAFF. Drawing the rest from reference TRBV5-5 and TRBJ1-1, the complete variable domain is DAGVTQSPTHLIKTRGQQVTLRCSPISGHKSVSWYQQVLGQGPQFIFQYYEKEERGRGNFPDRFSARQFPNYSSELNVNALLLGDSALYLCASSTGRVLNTEAFFGQGTRLTVV.

V and J are TRBV25-1 and TRBJ2-5; weak D call: TRBD2 (6 bases). Trimming removed 3 bases from V and 0 bases from J, with 11 bases in between. Germline CDR1 MGHDK, CDR2 SYGVNS. The CDR3 covers 15 residues. The CDR3 loop reads CASSEGLLYQETQYF. The CDR3 coding sequence is TGTGCCAGCAGTGAGGGACTCCTGTACCAAGAGACCCAGTACTTC.

The chain joins TRBV18 to TRBJ2-1, with 11 positions matching TRBD2. The CDR3 consists of 17 residues. The V segment lost 5 bases and the J segment 6 bases; nucleotides outside the gene matches: 12. The germline V gene has CDR1 KGHSH and CDR2 LQKENI. The CDR3 region has the DNA TGTGCCAGCTCATCAATTGATAGCGGGAGGGGAGGCAATGAGCAGTTCTTC. The encoded protein is CASSSIDSGRGGNEQFF.

This rearrangement joins TRBV29-1 to TRBJ1-1, with 7 bases matching TRBD1. The CDR3 has 12 amino acids. Germline values: CDR1 SQVTM, CDR2 ANQGSEA. J was trimmed by 7 bases and V by 8 bases; bases with no gene match: 10. In nucleotides, the CDR3 is TGCAGCCATTCTACAGGGGTGGGTGAAGCTTTCTTT. Encoded protein: CSHSTGVGEAFF.

This chain joins TRBV10-3 and TRBJ2-1; the match to TRBD2 covers 9 bases. This CDR3 has 15 amino acids. The germline CDR1 and CDR2 sequences are ENHRY and SYGVKD. V gave up 2 bases and J gave up 7 bases; unmatched junction bases: 6. CDR3 sequence reads: CAISEGLAGRNEQFF. The CDR3 bases are TGTGCCATCAGTGAGGGCCTAGCGGGGAGGAATGAGCAGTTCTTC.

This chain joins TRBV5-1 and TRBJ2-1; 7 bases are shared with TRBD2. This CDR3 spans 17 amino acids. Germline V lookup: CDR1 SGHRS, CDR2 YFSETQ. With V trimmed by 0 bases and J by 2 bases, 8 bases remained unmatched. For the CDR3, the DNA is TGCGCCAGCAGCTTGGCCGGCAGCGGGATACCCTACAATGAGCAGTTCTTC. This sequence encodes CASSLAGSGIPYNEQFF.